This T cell receptor beta chain was sequenced during a study of follicular helper T cells after annual influenza vaccination. With respect to this clone: The antigen remains unidentified.

TCRB sequencing was done at Survey resolution level. The method was immunoSEQ multiplex PCR; TCRdb's version includes in-frame clones alone and lacks a portion of them. The sample has under 15,000 clones, 78% seen once. Study-level findings and limits: Yearly vaccinations repeatedly recalled conserved clonotypes in ICOS+CD38+ cTfh. Plasmablast frequency change correlated with clonality change in ICOS+CD38+ cTfh.

The time point: 2014-2015 season, pre-vaccination. Sorted blood CD4 subsets were sequenced before and after adults received seasonal inactivated influenza vaccine. The TCR sequence derives from an adult who received the influenza vaccine. The specimen was CXCR5- memory CD4+ T cells sorted from blood, collected on the day of influenza vaccination.

The CDR3 DNA follows: TGTGCCAGCAGTTCCACAGGGTATTCTGGGGCCAACGTCCTGACTTTC. Translating gives CASSSTGYSGANVLTF. The chain couples TRBV11-2 to TRBJ2-6; tentative D call: TRBD1 (6 bases). This CDR3 is 16 amino acids long. V was trimmed by 6 bases and J by 1 base, leaving 13 bases between them. Germline CDR1 and CDR2: SGHAT and FQNNGV.